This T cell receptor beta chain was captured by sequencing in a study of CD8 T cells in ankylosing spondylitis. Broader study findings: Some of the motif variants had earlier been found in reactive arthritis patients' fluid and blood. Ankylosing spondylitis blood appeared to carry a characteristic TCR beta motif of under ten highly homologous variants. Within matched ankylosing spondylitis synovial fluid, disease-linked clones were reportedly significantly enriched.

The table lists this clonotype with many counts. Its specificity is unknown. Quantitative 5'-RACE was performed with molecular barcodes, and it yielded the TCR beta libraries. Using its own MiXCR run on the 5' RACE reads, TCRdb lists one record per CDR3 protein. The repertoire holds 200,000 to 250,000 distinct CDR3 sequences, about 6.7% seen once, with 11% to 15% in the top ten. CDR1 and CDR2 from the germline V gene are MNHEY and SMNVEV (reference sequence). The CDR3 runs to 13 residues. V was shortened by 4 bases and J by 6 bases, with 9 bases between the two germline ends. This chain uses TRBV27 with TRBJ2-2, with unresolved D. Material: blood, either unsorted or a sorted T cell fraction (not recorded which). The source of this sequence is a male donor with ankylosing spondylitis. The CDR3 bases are TGTGCCAGCAGTTGGGTGGAGTCCGGGGAGCTGTTTTTT. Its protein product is CASSWVESGELFF.